The source of this T cell receptor (beta chain) is a study of technical replicates of blood from a handful of donors. The method was immunoSEQ multiplex PCR; TCRdb's version includes in-frame clones alone and lacks a portion of them. The sample holds 82,000 or so clones, over 90% seen once. V was pared by 4 bases and J by 1 base, with 10 bases between. In germline, CDR1 is SQVTM, CDR2 ANQGSEA. There are 13 residues in the CDR3. The TCR originated in a human donor in good health. The chain is built from TRBV29-1 and TRBJ1-2; D gene unclear. What was sequenced was T cells isolated from PBMCs. The CDR3 here is CSVVPNLNYGYTF. For the CDR3, the DNA is TGCAGCGTTGTCCCTAACCTTAACTATGGCTACACCTTC.